One and the same sample provided the 10 T cell receptor beta chains below, sequenced in a study of beta chain features in type 1 diabetes. cDNA synthesis used the whole RNA isolate, giving expressed TCRB sequences. Here immunoSEQ multiplex PCR was the method, and the copy in TCRdb shows in-frame clones only, minus some. In the table there are about 290,000 clones, about 8% of which are singletons. What was sequenced was central memory CD4+ T cells from blood. Every receptor here comes from a young woman in good health.

V gene TRBV5-6 combines with J gene TRBJ2-1; D is unresolved. The CDR3 runs 11 residues. Germline loops: CDR1 SGHDT, CDR2 YYEEEE. V lost 4 bases and J 7 bases, leaving 6 bases between the germline ends. CDR3 DNA: TGTGCCAGCAGCCTTAATAATGAGCAGTTCTTC. As protein: CASSLNNEQFF.

This chain uses TRBV5-1 with TRBJ2-2; D call uncertain. Trimming shortened V by 4 bases and J by 8 bases, and 12 bases separated the two germline ends. Per the germline V gene, CDR1 is SGHRS and CDR2 is YFSETQ. The CDR3 covers 13 residues. The CDR3 DNA sequence: TGCGCCAGCAGCCACGACTCCCAGGGGGAGCTGTTTTTT. Translating it yields CASSHDSQGELFF.

The chain recombines TRBV7-6 with TRBJ2-3; D is uncertain. Germline V gene sequence: CDR1 SGHVS, CDR2 FNYEAQ. The CDR3 length is 12 residues. Trimming stripped 5 bases from V and 0 bases from J, with 3 bases between. The CDR3 bases are TGTGCCAGCAGCCGCAGCACAGATACGCAGTATTTT. It codes for CASSRSTDTQYF.

This clone has more than one count but fewer than ten. J is TRBJ1-6 and V is TRBV7-9; D uncertain. Germline loops: CDR1 SEHNR, CDR2 FQNEAQ (reference sequence). Trimming stripped 0 bases from V and 7 bases from J, with 13 bases between. This CDR3 spans 16 amino acids. The CDR3 reads CASSLADPSVNSPLHF. The CDR3 coding sequence is TGTGCCAGCAGCTTAGCTGACCCGTCAGTCAATTCACCCCTCCACTTT.

At least ten counts were recorded for this clone. The chain combines TRBV28 with TRBJ2-3, with TRBD1 as a possible D gene (6 bases). This CDR3 is 14 amino acids long. Germline loops: CDR1 MDHEN, CDR2 SYDVKM. Trimming shortened V by 4 bases and J by 5 bases, and 13 bases separated the two germline ends. CDR3 in DNA: TGTGCCAGCAGTTATGGACAGCGGAGAGATACGCAGTATTTT. Protein sequence: CASSYGQRRDTQYF.

V gene TRBV2 combines with J gene TRBJ1-5; 7 bases fit TRBD1. The length of the CDR3 is 14 residues. Germline assignment: CDR1 SNHLY and CDR2 FYNNEI. The V gene end was trimmed by 8 bases and the J gene end by 5 bases; junction bases not matched to a gene: 9. This chain's CDR3 is CASGNAGGDQPQHF. The CDR3 bases are TGTGCCAGCGGTAACGCAGGGGGAGATCAGCCCCAGCATTTT.

The chain employs TRBV4-1 and TRBJ1-1, with D unresolved. The CDR3 sequence is 14 residues long. V gave up 0 bases and J gave up 1 base, with 6 bases separating them. CDR1 is MGHRA, CDR2 YSYEKL, per germline. CDR3 protein: CASSQDRENTEAFF. The CDR3 nucleotides read TGCGCCAGCAGCCAAGATCGAGAGAACACTGAAGCTTTCTTT.

CDR3 sequence (DNA): TGTGCCAGCAGTATCGGGGACAGAGCCAGGGATACGCAGTATTTT. Translated, it gives CASSIGDRARDTQYF. This chain uses TRBV6-1 with TRBJ2-3; TRBD1 agrees at 7 bases. With V trimmed by 5 bases and J by 6 bases, 11 bases remained unmatched. The germline gives CDR1 MNHNS, CDR2 SASEGT. CDR3 length equals 15 residues.

The table lists this clone with a few counts. The chain has TRBV7-9 and TRBJ1-1; D is undetermined. CDR3 length: 15 residues. Trimming took off 2 bases at V and 0 bases at J, with 10 bases between the two ends. Germline CDR1 SEHNR, CDR2 FQNEAQ (reference sequence). This CDR3 reads CASSLWSGVNTEAFF. CDR3 nucleotides: TGTGCCAGCAGCTTATGGAGCGGCGTGAACACTGAAGCTTTCTTT.

The chain combines TRBV7-9 with TRBJ1-3; D is undetermined. Between the trimmed V and J ends, which lost 2 bases and 0 bases, there was a span of 5 bases. Looked up from germline, CDR1 is SEHNR and CDR2 is FQNEAQ (reference sequence). The CDR3 loop spans 14 amino acids. The DNA of the CDR3 is TGTGCCAGCAGCTTACCCAACTCTGGAAACACCATATATTTT. The encoded protein is CASSLPNSGNTIYF. The full variable domain, with the rest looked up from reference TRBV7-9 and TRBJ1-3, is DTGVSQNPRHKITKRGQNVTFRCDPISEHNRLYWYRQTLGQGPEFLTYFQNEAQLEKSRLLSDRFSAERPKGSFSTLEIQRTEQGDSAMYLCASSLPNSGNTIYFGEGSWLTVV.